The 7 T cell receptor beta chains below were found in one sample sequenced in a study of blood T cell repertoires in COVID-19. Repertoires were generated with immunoSEQ multiplex PCR, while TCRdb's copy carries only in-frame clones and drops some. This sample has 60,000 to 85,000 clones; under 95% occur once, and the top ten carry approximately 1.4%. The specimen was peripheral blood. The receptors derive from a man aged 45-65 years with acute or convalescent COVID-19.

J is TRBJ2-7 and V is TRBV18, with D maybe TRBD2 (6 bases). This CDR3 is 12 amino acids long. Germline CDR1 and CDR2: KGHSH and LQKENI. The ends were cut back, 3 bases at V and 6 bases at J, with 9 bases in the middle. CDR3 sequence reads: CASSPQEGEQYF. The CDR3 coding sequence is TGTGCCAGCTCACCCCAGGAGGGCGAGCAGTACTTC.

This clone was detected only a few times. The chain employs TRBV2 and TRBJ2-1; 11 bases are a match to TRBD2. The CDR3 is 15 residues long. The V and J ends lost 3 bases and 6 bases, in that order; junction bases with no gene match: 4. CDR1 and CDR2 (germline): SNHLY, FYNNEI. CDR3 amino acids: CASSDGLAGSNEQFF. The CDR3 nucleotides are TGTGCCAGCAGTGACGGACTAGCGGGTTCCAATGAGCAGTTCTTC.

The V call is TRBV3-1 (or the pseudogene TRBV3-2), the J call TRBJ2-1; possible D gene TRBD1, 6 bases. V lost 0 bases and J lost 9, with 9 bases in between. The CDR3 has 13 amino acids. The germline CDR1 and CDR2 sequences are LGHDT and YNNKEL (reference sequence). CDR3 in amino acids: CASSQDRRGEQFF. CDR3 nucleotides: TGTGCCAGCAGCCAAGATCGCAGGGGTGAGCAGTTCTTC.

The J gene is TRBJ1-1, the V gene TRBV30; 9 positions match TRBD1. The CDR3 is 16 amino acids. V lost 5 bases to trimming and J lost 10 bases; unmatched junction nucleotides: 20. Per the germline V gene, CDR1 is GTSNPN and CDR2 is SVGIG (reference sequence). The CDR3 DNA reads TGTGCCTGGGAAAGTGGACAGGGGCGAGGGGCAGGTGTAGCTTTCTTT. Protein product: CAWESGQGRGAGVAFF.

The chain uses TRBV27 and TRBJ1-2, with D possibly being TRBD1 (5 bases). Trimming took off 5 bases at V and 5 bases at J, with 15 bases between the two ends. The V gene's germline CDR1 is MNHEY and CDR2 SMNVEV (reference sequence). The CDR3 is 14 amino acids. The CDR3 DNA reads TGTGCCAGCAGTCCAGCAGGGTTTCGGTATGGCTACACCTTC. Protein: CASSPAGFRYGYTF.

CDR3 region: CASSQVGTSWSHEQFF. The CDR3 nucleotides are TGTGCCAGCAGCCAGGTAGGGACTAGTTGGAGCCATGAGCAGTTCTTC. The chain recombines TRBV3-1 (or the pseudogene TRBV3-2) with TRBJ2-1; TRBD2 agrees at 8 bases. The junction had 12 bases not matched to a gene; V was cut back by 3 bases and J by 8 bases. Per germline, CDR1 LGHDT and CDR2 YNNKEL (reference sequence). CDR3 length: 16 residues.

This clone was seen more than once but under ten times. The J gene is TRBJ2-3, the V gene TRBV27, with TRBD2 identical over 7 bases. Germline lookup yields CDR1 MNHEY and CDR2 SMNVEV (reference sequence). Trimming removed 4 bases from V and 11 bases from J; junction bases left unmatched: 6. The CDR3 is 12 residues long. This CDR3 is CASSSPGLMQYF. CDR3 sequence (DNA): TGTGCCAGCAGTTCACCGGGACTAATGCAGTATTTT.